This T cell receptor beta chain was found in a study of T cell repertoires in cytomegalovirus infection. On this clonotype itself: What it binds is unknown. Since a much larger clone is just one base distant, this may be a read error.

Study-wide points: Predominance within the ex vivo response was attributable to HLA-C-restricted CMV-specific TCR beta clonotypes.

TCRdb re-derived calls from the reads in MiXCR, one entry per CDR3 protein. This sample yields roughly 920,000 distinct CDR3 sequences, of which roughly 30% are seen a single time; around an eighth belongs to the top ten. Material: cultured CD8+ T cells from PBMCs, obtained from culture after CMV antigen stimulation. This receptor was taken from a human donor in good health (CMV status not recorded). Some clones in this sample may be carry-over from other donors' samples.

The CDR3 nucleotides read TGTGTCAGCAGCTTAGTGGTGGGGCCGGGGTACAATGAGCAGTTCTTC. This codes for CVSSLVVGPGYNEQFF. The V call is TRBV7-2, the J call TRBJ2-1; D may correspond to TRBD1 or TRBD2 (5 bases each). Germline values: CDR1 SGHTA, CDR2 FQGNSA. The CDR3 spans 16 residues.